This T cell receptor beta chain came from a study of control samples from healthy donors and cancer patients. Here immunoSEQ multiplex PCR was the method, and the copy in TCRdb shows in-frame clones only, minus some. This sample has 170,000 or so clones, with about 90% found just once. This receptor was obtained from a woman between 50 and 59 years old in good health. The sequenced sample consisted of blood.

The CDR3 nucleotides are TGCGCCAGCAGCCCCGGGGGCACCGGGGAGCTGTTTTTT. It yields the protein CASSPGGTGELFF. V is TRBV5-1 and J is TRBJ2-2; weak D call: TRBD2 (6 bases). Germline V CDR1 and CDR2: SGHRS, YFSETQ. Trimming took 4 bases from V and 4 from J, leaving 8 bases between them. The CDR3 runs to 13 residues. Full variable domain (rest looked up from reference TRBV5-1 and TRBJ2-2): KAGVTQTPRYLIKTRGQQVTLSCSPISGHRSVSWYQQTPGQGLQFLFEYFSETQRNKGNFPGRFSGRQFSNSRSEMNVSTLELGDSALYLCASSPGGTGELFFGEGSRLTVL.